One sample yielded the 13 T cell receptor beta chains listed below, sequenced in a study of tumor-infiltrating lymphocytes in primary liver carcinoma. The researchers produced TCR beta cDNA from around 500 ng total RNA with a constant-region primer. Three-round nested multiplex PCR performed with slightly modified ARM-PCR produced the TCR beta libraries. The first two PCR rounds, around 10 cycles each, used TRBV1-TRBV30 forward primers and a C-beta reverse primer. TCRdb redid the calling of the multiplex PCR reads with MiXCR, one entry per CDR3 protein. Among some 130,000 distinct CDR3 sequences, roughly 75% were seen once, and the ten largest hold more than 7%. For each extraction, RNA and DNA were obtained together from around 20-30 mg of unsorted bulk tissue. The sample consisted of tumor-adjacent normal liver tissue. All receptors come from a woman aged 55 to 70 with primary liver carcinoma and hepatitis B virus infection.

This clonotype came up many times. This chain connects TRBV12-5 to TRBJ2-1; 7 bases line up with TRBD1. Trimming at V came to 1 base and at J to 8 bases, leaving 2 bases not matched to a gene. Germline V gene data show CDR1 as LGHNT and CDR2 as FRNRAP. The CDR3 totals 13 residues. The CDR3 loop reads CASGLDRGYEQFF. For the CDR3, the DNA is TGTGCTAGTGGTTTGGACAGGGGCTATGAGCAGTTCTTC.

Comments on this clonotype: Being one base from a much bigger clone, this may be a read error. V is TRBV28 and J is TRBJ2-3; 12 nucleotides line up with TRBD2. The germline gives CDR1 MDHEN, CDR2 SYDVKM. The CDR3 covers 16 residues. The CDR3 loop is CPSSSGLAGYTDTQYF. CDR3 coding DNA: TGTCCCAGCAGTTCGGGACTAGCGGGTTACACAGATACGCAGTATTTT. Full variable domain (remainder filled in from reference TRBV28 and TRBJ2-3): DVKVTQSSRYLVKRTGEKVFLECVQDMDHENMFWYRQDPGLGLRLIYFSYDVKMKEKGDIPEGYSVSREKKERFSLILESASTNQTSMYLCPSSSGLAGYTDTQYFGPGTRLTVL.

The gene calls are TRBV24-1 and TRBJ2-3, with TRBD1 matching 10 bases. This CDR3 region has 16 residues. Germline CDR1 is KGHDR and CDR2 is SFDVKD. V shed 4 bases and J 5 bases; nucleotides not matched to a gene: 8. DNA for the CDR3: TGTGCCACCAGTGACCGGGGACAGGGGAGGGTAGATACGCAGTATTTT. Translated, it gives CATSDRGQGRVDTQYF.

The chain has TRBV19 and TRBJ2-1; 11 nucleotides agree with TRBD2. CDR1 and CDR2 from the germline V gene are LNHDA and SQIVND (reference sequence). With V trimmed by 6 bases and J by 9 bases, 13 bases remained unmatched. There are 16 residues in the CDR3. CDR3 residues: CASSPVLAGGFSEQFF. The CDR3 DNA is TGTGCCAGTAGCCCTGTCTTAGCGGGAGGGTTTAGTGAGCAGTTCTTC.

On this clonotype: At one end, the junction sequence differs from germline, possibly due to a read error. This rearrangement joins TRBV29-1 to TRBJ2-7; 9 bases are a match to TRBD1. The CDR3 consists of 14 residues. From germline, CDR1 is SQVTM and CDR2 ANQGSEA. CDR3 loop: CSVGRDREGSEKYF. The CDR3 bases are TGCAGCGTTGGAAGGGACAGGGAAGGGAGCGAGAAGTACTTC.

Regarding this clonotype: This clone may be a read error of a much larger clone one base away. The chain recombines TRBV11-2 with TRBJ2-1; 11 bases agree with TRBD2. The germline gives CDR1 SGHAT, CDR2 FQNNGV. The V segment lost 7 bases and the J segment 4 bases; nucleotides outside the gene matches: 9. The CDR3 sequence is 16 residues long. This CDR3 reads CASNTSLAGGYNEQFF. For the CDR3, the DNA is TGTGCCAGCAACACCTCTCTAGCGGGAGGATACAATGAGCAGTTCTTC.

Of note for this clonotype: One end of the junction fails to match germline, which may point to a read error. The V gene is TRBV6-2 or TRBV6-3, the J gene TRBJ2-3; D not resolved. This CDR3 contains 14 residues. Per germline, CDR1 MNHEY and CDR2 SVGEGT. This CDR3 reads CASRPLVSTDTQYF. The CDR3 DNA reads as TGTGCCAGCAGACCCCTAGTGAGCACAGATACACAGTATTTT.

To note about this clonotype: This CDR3 fails to terminate in the conserved phenylalanine or tryptophan, so it likely reflects a read error. No DNA is shown, since the ends of the CDR3 on it are uncertain; the CDR3 is the one TCRdb lists. The V gene is TRBV7-8, the J gene TRBJ2-5. The CDR3 length is 15 residues, termini included. CDR1 SGHVS and CDR2 FQNEAQ come from the germline V gene. The CDR3: CASSLGFADQETRYL.

This chain joins TRBV11-1 and TRBJ2-7; D assignment may be TRBD1 or TRBD2 (6 bases each). V was shortened by 9 bases and J by 7 bases, with 25 bases between the two germline ends. The CDR3 is 15 amino acids. The germline CDR1 and CDR2 sequences are SGHAT and FQDESV (reference sequence). The CDR3 DNA reads TGTGCCAGTAGCCTTCGGACAGCAGGACTACGTGAGCAGTACTTC. Its protein product is CASSLRTAGLREQYF.

To note about this clonotype: This CDR3 fails to terminate in the conserved phenylalanine or tryptophan, so it likely reflects a read error. This chain uses TRBV12-3 or TRBV12-4 with TRBJ2-7, with D possibly TRBD2 on 5 matching bases. This CDR3 comprises 12 residues. The CDR3 coding sequence is TGTGTCAGCAGTTTTTCGGGGTGGGAGCAGTACATC. Translating it yields CVSSFSGWEQYI.

In regard to this clonotype: No conserved phenylalanine or tryptophan ends this CDR3, so it is likely a read error. The chain uses TRBV6-6 and TRBJ2-1; no definite D call. The length of the CDR3 is 16 residues. CDR1 is MNHNY, CDR2 SVGAGI, per germline (reference sequence). The V end was cut by 6 bases, the J end by 0 bases, with 15 bases between. The CDR3 protein is CASSPGGVSSYNEQFL. DNA of the CDR3: TGTGCCAGCAGCCCCGGTGGGGTCAGCTCCTACAATGAGCAGTTCCTC.

In regard to this clonotype: One end of the junction does not line up with germline, which may come from a read error. The CDR3 loop is CASSQDRYPSGAKVLTF. The CDR3 nucleotides are TGTGCAAGCAGCCAAGACAGATACCCCTCTGGGGCCAAAGTCCTGACTTTC. This sequence joins TRBV14 and TRBJ2-6; tentative D call: TRBD1 (5 bases). Germline V gene sequence: CDR1 SGHDN, CDR2 FVKESK. The CDR3 loop spans 17 amino acids.

Concerning this clonotype itself: The CDR3 does not close with the conserved phenylalanine or tryptophan, likely indicating a read error. The chain uses TRBV29-1 and TRBJ2-1; tentatively, D is TRBD1 (6 bases). Germline V gene sequence: CDR1 SQVTM, CDR2 ANQGSEA. CDR3 length equals 14 residues. V lost 6 bases and J 9 bases, leaving 21 bases between the germline ends. Written as DNA, the CDR3 is TGCAGCGTCCAAGGGGGTATAGGGGCGAGTGAGCAGTTCTCC. Protein product: CSVQGGIGASEQFS.